The sequence of this TCR beta chain was determined in a study of T-cell reconstitution after alpha-beta-depleted transplantation in children. The study's findings and limits: In patients about two months after transplant, alpha-beta T cells reportedly arose from several hundred expanded graft clones. At one year after transplant, newly produced T cells mostly accounted for T-cell counts and diversity. Elevated TCRbeta diversity at day 60 was traced, in some patients, to surviving recipient T cells and thymic progenitors.

This clonotype was observed at least ten times. Antigen unknown. Unique molecular identifiers featured in how the TCRbeta library was prepared. From the PCR reads, TCRdb called clonotypes with MiXCR, one entry per CDR3 protein. The repertoire holds about 48,000 distinct CDR3 sequences, under 6% seen once, with 30% in the top ten. The material sequenced was PBMCs, mostly from graft donor cells, taken 60 days after TCRalphabeta/CD19-depleted stem cell transplant. The sequence was collected from a female patient aged 2 to 10 who had a stem cell transplant for aplastic anemia, so the T cells may come from the graft donor.

The chain's CDR3 is CASSLDREIQETQYF. The CDR3 DNA follows: TGCGCCAGCAGCTTGGACAGGGAGATCCAAGAGACCCAGTACTTC. J is TRBJ2-5 and V is TRBV5-1, with D maybe TRBD1 (6 bases). CDR1 and CDR2 (germline): SGHRS, YFSETQ. CDR3 length: 15 residues. The V gene lost 0 bases and the J gene lost 1 base, with 10 bases spanning the gap. Full variable domain (outside the CDR3, taken from reference TRBV5-1 and TRBJ2-5): KAGVTQTPRYLIKTRGQQVTLSCSPISGHRSVSWYQQTPGQGLQFLFEYFSETQRNKGNFPGRFSGRQFSNSRSEMNVSTLELGDSALYLCASSLDREIQETQYFGPGTRLLVL.